Below, 12 T cell receptor beta chains from the same sample are listed, as sequenced in a study of blood T cell repertoires in COVID-19. Sequencing was performed with immunoSEQ multiplex PCR; in TCRdb, only in-frame clones are kept and a portion is missing. The table shows over 250,000 clones, with roughly 90% occurring only once. Sequenced sample: peripheral blood. These receptor sequences come from a woman aged 55-69 years with acute or convalescent COVID-19.

V usage is TRBV4-2 and J usage is TRBJ1-2; TRBD1 might be the D (5 bases). The CDR3 is made up of 13 amino acids. The germline gives CDR1 LGHNA, CDR2 YNFKEQ. The V end was cut by 3 bases, the J end by 5 bases, with 10 bases between. The CDR3 DNA is TGTGCCAGCAGCCAGCTAGACAGTTATGGCTACACCTTC. This translates into CASSQLDSYGYTF.

This clone was recorded only once. The chain recombines TRBV9 with TRBJ2-3, with 13 bases identical to TRBD2. The CDR3 is 15 residues long. CDR1 is SGDLS, CDR2 YYNGEE, per germline. J lost 4 bases, V lost 5 bases, and 4 bases had no gene match. CDR3 in amino acids: CASSRTSGRSDTQYF. The CDR3 nucleotides read TGTGCCAGCAGTCGGACTAGCGGGAGATCAGATACGCAGTATTTT. The full variable domain, in which reference TRBV9 and TRBJ2-3 provide the parts outside the CDR3, is DSGVTQTPKHLITATGQRVTLRCSPRSGDLSVYWYQQSLDQGLQFLIQYYNGEERAKGNILERFSAQQFPDLHSELNLSSLELGDSALYFCASSRTSGRSDTQYFGPGTRLTVL.

The table lists this clone with a few counts. The chain joins TRBV15 to TRBJ2-7; D perhaps matches TRBD1 (5 bases). V lost 0 bases and J lost 0, with 12 bases in between. Germline V gene sequence: CDR1 LNHNV, CDR2 YYDKDF (reference sequence). CDR3 length: 16 residues. This chain's CDR3 is CATSRDRGLGSYEQYF. Written as DNA, the CDR3 is TGTGCCACCAGCAGAGATAGGGGTTTGGGCTCCTACGAGCAGTACTTC. The complete variable domain, with remaining parts taken from reference TRBV15 and TRBJ2-7, reads DAMVIQNPRYQVTQFGKPVTLSCSQTLNHNVMYWYQQKSSQAPKLLFHYYDKDFNNEADTPDNFQSRRPNTSFCFLDIRSPGLGDTAMYLCATSRDRGLGSYEQYFGPGTRLTVT.

The CDR3 sequence: CASSASGTGLTGELFF. The CDR3 DNA sequence: TGTGCCAGCAGCGCATCCGGGACAGGGCTCACCGGGGAGCTGTTTTTT. This sequence joins TRBV9 and TRBJ2-2, with TRBD1 matching 9 bases. With V trimmed by 3 bases and J by 4 bases, 7 bases remained unmatched. Germline assignment: CDR1 SGDLS and CDR2 YYNGEE. The CDR3 loop spans 16 amino acids.

This clone was recorded a few times. J is TRBJ1-4 and V is TRBV4-3; D may be TRBD1 (5 bases). This CDR3 contains 16 residues. Trimming took 0 bases from V and 4 from J, leaving 12 bases between them. CDR1 LGHNA and CDR2 YSLEER come from the germline V gene. For the CDR3, the DNA is TGCGCCAGCAGCCAAGACCCGAGGCAGGGTAATGAAAAACTGTTTTTT. It encodes CASSQDPRQGNEKLFF.

The gene calls are TRBV19 and TRBJ1-5; unclear D gene. CDR3 length: 15 residues. Per germline, CDR1 LNHDA and CDR2 SQIVND (reference sequence). V was shortened by 1 base and J by 2 bases, with 9 bases between the two germline ends. CDR3 sequence: CASSIVGEGNQPQHF. The CDR3 coding sequence is TGTGCCAGTAGTATAGTCGGGGAGGGCAATCAGCCCCAGCATTTT.

The V call is TRBV5-4, the J call TRBJ1-2; TRBD1 agrees at 7 bases. V lost 0 bases and J lost 7; bases outside the gene matches: 6. Germline CDR1 is SGHNT and CDR2 is YYREEE (reference sequence). The CDR3 totals 14 residues. CDR3 sequence: CASSLDRGSGGYTF. The DNA of the CDR3 is TGTGCCAGCAGCTTGGACAGGGGAAGTGGTGGCTACACCTTC.

This clone has more than one count but fewer than ten. V gene TRBV10-3 combines with J gene TRBJ1-1; D possibly corresponds to TRBD1 (6 bases). The ends were cut back, 10 bases at V and 11 bases at J, with 20 bases in the middle. The CDR3 is 12 residues long. Germline V gene lookup returns CDR1 ENHRY and CDR2 SYGVKD. The CDR3 loop reads CATNGEGVVAFF. Written as DNA, the CDR3 is TGTGCCACTAACGGCGAGGGGGTGGTGGCTTTCTTT.

Concerning this clone itself: Other DNA sequences in this sample translate to the same CDR3. The chain has TRBV27 and TRBJ2-1; TRBD2 is a possible D gene (6 bases). The CDR3 is 12 amino acids. Trimming pared 0 bases from V and 9 bases from J, leaving 6 bases between. The germline V gene encodes CDR1 MNHEY and CDR2 SMNVEV (reference sequence). The CDR3 is CASSLSGGEQFF. The CDR3 nucleotides are TGTGCCAGCAGTTTATCGGGGGGTGAGCAGTTCTTC.

This rearrangement joins TRBV5-1 to TRBJ1-5; D is ambiguous. The CDR3 sequence is 15 residues long. Trimming took off 1 base at V and 0 bases at J, with 8 bases between the two ends. Looked up from germline, CDR1 is SGHRS and CDR2 is YFSETQ. DNA of the CDR3: TGCGCCAGCAGCTTGACGGGGAATAGCAATCAGCCCCAGCATTTT. Its translation is CASSLTGNSNQPQHF.

The chain employs TRBV9 and TRBJ2-5; 7 bases line up with TRBD1. The CDR3 is made up of 14 amino acids. Germline values: CDR1 SGDLS, CDR2 YYNGEE. V was clipped by 3 bases and J by 4 bases; unmatched bases: 6. The CDR3 DNA sequence: TGTGCCAGCAGCGAGACAGGGTCCTCAGAGACCCAGTACTTC. Translated, it gives CASSETGSSETQYF.

The chain couples TRBV7-6 to TRBJ2-2; TRBD1 might be the D (6 bases). This CDR3 spans 16 amino acids. The ends were cut back, 5 bases at V and 2 bases at J, with 15 bases in the middle. Germline CDR1 is SGHVS and CDR2 is FNYEAQ. The CDR3 loop is CASSPQGTVNTGELFF. The CDR3 DNA follows: TGTGCCAGCAGCCCCCAGGGGACGGTTAACACCGGGGAGCTGTTTTTT.